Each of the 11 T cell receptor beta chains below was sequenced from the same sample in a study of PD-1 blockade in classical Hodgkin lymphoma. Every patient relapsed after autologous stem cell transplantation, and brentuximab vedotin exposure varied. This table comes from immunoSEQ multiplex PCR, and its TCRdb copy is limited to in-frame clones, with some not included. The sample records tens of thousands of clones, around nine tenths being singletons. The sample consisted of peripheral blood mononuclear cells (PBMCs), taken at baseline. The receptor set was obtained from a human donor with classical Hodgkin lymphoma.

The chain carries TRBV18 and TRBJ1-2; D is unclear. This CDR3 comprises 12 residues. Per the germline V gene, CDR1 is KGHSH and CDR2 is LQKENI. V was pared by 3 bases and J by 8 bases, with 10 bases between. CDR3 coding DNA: TGTGCCAGCTCACCTGGACCCCGGGGCTACACCTTC. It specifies CASSPGPRGYTF.

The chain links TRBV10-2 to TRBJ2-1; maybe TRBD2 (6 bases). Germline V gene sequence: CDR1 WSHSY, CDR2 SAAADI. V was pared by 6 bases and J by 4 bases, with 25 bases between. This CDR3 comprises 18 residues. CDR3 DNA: TGCGCCAGCAGCCCTAGGGAGGCCGTGGCCCTCTCTTACAATGAGCAGTTCTTC. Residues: CASSPREAVALSYNEQFF.

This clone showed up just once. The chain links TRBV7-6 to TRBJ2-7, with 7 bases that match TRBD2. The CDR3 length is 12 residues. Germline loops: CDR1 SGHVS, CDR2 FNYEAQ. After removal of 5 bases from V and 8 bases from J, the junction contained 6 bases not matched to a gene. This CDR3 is CASSPGTIQQYF. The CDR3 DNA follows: TGTGCCAGCAGCCCTGGGACTATACAGCAGTACTTC.

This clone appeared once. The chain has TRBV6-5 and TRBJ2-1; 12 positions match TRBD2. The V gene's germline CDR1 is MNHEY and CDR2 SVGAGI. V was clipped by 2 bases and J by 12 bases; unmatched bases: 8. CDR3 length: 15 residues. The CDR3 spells CASSYPTSGSPRQFF. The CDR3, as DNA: TGTGCCAGCAGTTACCCGACTAGCGGGAGCCCCAGGCAGTTCTTC.

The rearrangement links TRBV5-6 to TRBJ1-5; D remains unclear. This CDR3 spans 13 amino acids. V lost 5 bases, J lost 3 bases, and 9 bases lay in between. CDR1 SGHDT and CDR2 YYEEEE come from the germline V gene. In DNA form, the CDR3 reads TGTGCCAGCAGTATTGGGGACAATCAGCCCCAGCATTTT. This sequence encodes CASSIGDNQPQHF.

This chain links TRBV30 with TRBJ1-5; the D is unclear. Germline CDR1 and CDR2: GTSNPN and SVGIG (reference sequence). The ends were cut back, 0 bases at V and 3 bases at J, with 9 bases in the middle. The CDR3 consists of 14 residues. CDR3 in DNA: TGTGCCTGGAGTGTAACGGGCTTCAATCAGCCCCAGCATTTT. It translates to CAWSVTGFNQPQHF.

CDR3 sequence reads: CASSEDSFRYEQYF. The CDR3 DNA follows: TGTGCCAGCAGTGAGGACAGTTTTAGGTACGAGCAGTACTTC. The V and J genes are TRBV2 and TRBJ2-7; D perhaps matches TRBD1 (6 bases). Trimming took 3 bases from V and 4 from J, leaving 13 bases between them. Germline assignment: CDR1 SNHLY and CDR2 FYNNEI. This CDR3 is 14 amino acids long.

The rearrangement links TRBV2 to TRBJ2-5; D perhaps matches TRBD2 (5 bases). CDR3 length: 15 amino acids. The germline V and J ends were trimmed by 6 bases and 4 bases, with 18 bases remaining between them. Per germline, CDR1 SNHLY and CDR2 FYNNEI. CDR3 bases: TGTGCCAGCAGCGGCCACCTCGGAGGTGGAGAGACCCAGTACTTC. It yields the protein CASSGHLGGGETQYF.

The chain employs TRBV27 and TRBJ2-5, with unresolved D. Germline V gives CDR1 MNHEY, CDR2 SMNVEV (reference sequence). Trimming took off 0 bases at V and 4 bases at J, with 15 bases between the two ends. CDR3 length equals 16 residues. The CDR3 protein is CASSLSDDTAGETQYF. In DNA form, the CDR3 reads TGTGCCAGCAGTTTATCGGATGATACGGCTGGAGAGACCCAGTACTTC.

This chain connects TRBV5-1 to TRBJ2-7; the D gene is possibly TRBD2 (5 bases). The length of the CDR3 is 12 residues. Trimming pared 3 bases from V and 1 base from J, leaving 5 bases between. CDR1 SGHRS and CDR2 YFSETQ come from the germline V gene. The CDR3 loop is CASSSGSYEQYF. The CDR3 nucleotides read TGCGCCAGCAGCTCGGGGTCCTACGAGCAGTACTTC.

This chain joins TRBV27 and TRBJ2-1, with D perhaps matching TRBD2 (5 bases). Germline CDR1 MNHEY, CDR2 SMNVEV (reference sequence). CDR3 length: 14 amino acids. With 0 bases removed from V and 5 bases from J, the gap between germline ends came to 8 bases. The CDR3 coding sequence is TGTGCCAGCAGTTTATCTGGACTGCACAATGAGCAGTTCTTC. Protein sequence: CASSLSGLHNEQFF.